Below are 13 T cell receptor beta chains sequenced from a single sample in a study of blood T cells in healthy people across ages. The second PCR ran 7 to 11 cycles with a sample-barcoded 5' primer and J-beta primers. TCRdb used MiXCR to reprocess the 5' RACE reads, holding one entry per CDR3 protein. This table holds about 1.5 million distinct CDR3 sequences, about 42% found once. The material sequenced was blood. The receptors derive from a woman younger than 30 in good health.

This chain connects TRBV15 to TRBJ1-3; no clear D gene. The CDR3 extends over 16 amino acids. The germline V gene has CDR1 LNHNV and CDR2 YYDKDF (reference sequence). The V and J ends lost 0 bases and 3 bases respectively, with 12 bases between them. CDR3 residues: CATSRDPRPVGNTIYF. The CDR3 DNA follows: TGTGCCACCAGCAGAGATCCGCGGCCAGTTGGAAACACCATATATTTT.

Concerning this clonotype itself: A much larger clone sits a single nucleotide away, making a read error possible. This rearrangement joins TRBV4-3 to TRBJ2-1, with a weak D call TRBD2 (6 bases). Looked up from germline, CDR1 is LGHNA and CDR2 is YSLEER. Trimming shortened V by 0 bases and J by 3 bases, and 12 bases separated the two germline ends. This CDR3 is built from 16 residues. CDR3 nucleotides: TGCGCCAGCAGCCAAGATTCGGGAGCGGGCTACAATGAGCAGTTCTTC. This gives the protein CASSQDSGAGYNEQFF.

The chain employs TRBV12-3 or TRBV12-4 and TRBJ2-6, with D possibly matching TRBD1 (6 bases). The CDR3 totals 15 residues. The V end was cut by 3 bases, the J end by 4 bases, with 10 bases between. The CDR3 here is CASSFWDTGANVLTF. The CDR3 coding sequence is TGTGCCAGCAGTTTTTGGGACACCGGGGCCAACGTCCTGACTTTC.

This clonotype came up a few times. V and J are TRBV15 and TRBJ2-7; 11 bases line up with TRBD2. The length of the CDR3 is 15 residues. V lost 2 bases, J lost 3 bases, and 3 bases stayed unmatched. Per the germline V gene, CDR1 is LNHNV and CDR2 is YYDKDF (reference sequence). The CDR3 spells CATSRSLAGGYEQYF. CDR3 coding DNA: TGTGCCACCAGCAGATCCCTAGCGGGGGGCTACGAGCAGTACTTC.

This clonotype was found a few times. The J gene is TRBJ2-1, the V gene TRBV25-1; a weak D match, TRBD1 (5 bases). Between the trimmed V and J ends, which lost 3 bases and 4 bases, there was a span of 10 bases. The germline V gene encodes CDR1 MGHDK and CDR2 SYGVNS. The CDR3 length is 14 residues. DNA for the CDR3: TGTGCCAGCAGTGACAGGGCCTTTTACAATGAGCAGTTCTTC. Residues: CASSDRAFYNEQFF.

This clonotype was seen a handful of times. This chain uses TRBV6-2 or TRBV6-3 with TRBJ2-1; a weak D match, TRBD1 (5 bases). The germline V gene has CDR1 MNHEY and CDR2 SVGEGT. The CDR3 runs 13 residues. Between the trimmed V and J ends, which lost 5 bases and 7 bases, there was a span of 12 bases. The CDR3: CASSGRVGNEQFF. The CDR3 DNA reads TGTGCCAGCAGTGGCAGGGTGGGTAATGAGCAGTTCTTC.

This chain joins TRBV24-1 and TRBJ2-5; maybe TRBD2 (6 bases). Germline V gene lookup returns CDR1 KGHDR and CDR2 SFDVKD. Trimming shortened V by 9 bases and J by 0 bases, and 13 bases separated the two germline ends. This CDR3 has 14 residues. The CDR3 region is CATGPSGDQETQYF. CDR3 sequence (DNA): TGTGCCACCGGGCCGTCGGGAGACCAAGAGACCCAGTACTTC.

V gene TRBV11-2 combines with J gene TRBJ2-7, with D possibly being TRBD1 or TRBD2 (5 bases each). The germline V gene has CDR1 SGHAT and CDR2 FQNNGV. The V end was cut by 5 bases, the J end by 9 bases, with 23 bases between. The CDR3 covers 15 residues. The CDR3 sequence is CASSRARGSVFGQYF. The CDR3 DNA follows: TGTGCCAGCAGCCGAGCCCGGGGCAGCGTCTTCGGGCAGTACTTC.

The chain links TRBV12-3 or TRBV12-4 to TRBJ2-5; D not certain. Between the trimmed V and J ends, which lost 2 bases and 1 base, there was a span of 8 bases. The CDR3 has 14 residues. CDR3 protein: CASSLIGFQETQYF. CDR3 DNA: TGTGCCAGCAGTTTAATAGGGTTCCAAGAGACCCAGTACTTC.

The chain employs TRBV24-1 and TRBJ1-2; 7 bases fit TRBD1. V trimming: 7 bases; J trimming: 2 bases; junction bases outside the gene matches: 12. CDR3 length: 16 residues. Germline CDR1 is KGHDR and CDR2 is SFDVKD. The CDR3 bases are TGTGCCACCAGAGGACCTCAGGGGGATGTGAACTATGGCTACACCTTC. Its protein product is CATRGPQGDVNYGYTF.

The V call is TRBV4-3, the J call TRBJ2-1; TRBD2 matches at 10 bases. CDR1 is LGHNA, CDR2 YSLEER, per germline. This CDR3 region has 17 residues. V shed 4 bases and J 5 bases; nucleotides not matched to a gene: 11. CDR3 sequence (DNA): TGCGCCAGCAGCCCCGGGAGGAGCGGGAGGGTAGACAATGAGCAGTTCTTC. It codes for CASSPGRSGRVDNEQFF.

The chain has TRBV29-1 and TRBJ2-3; tentatively, D is TRBD2 (6 bases). Germline V gives CDR1 SQVTM, CDR2 ANQGSEA. The CDR3 extends over 13 amino acids. V lost 3 bases, J lost 4 bases, and 11 bases lay in between. The CDR3 nucleotides read TGCAGCGTTGAGGTCGGGAGTGCAGATACGCAGTATTTT. This codes for CSVEVGSADTQYF.

The chain couples TRBV5-1 to TRBJ2-7; D gene unclear. V dropped 1 base and J dropped 3 bases, with 14 bases sitting between them. In germline, CDR1 is SGHRS, CDR2 YFSETQ. The CDR3 contains 15 residues. CDR3 sequence reads: CASSLLVGQDYEQYF. Written as DNA, the CDR3 is TGCGCCAGCAGCTTGTTGGTAGGGCAGGACTACGAGCAGTACTTC.